The clone carrying this TCR beta chain has more than one count but fewer than ten. Its antigen is still unknown. Every one of the patients relapsed after autologous stem cell transplantation (brentuximab vedotin exposure was variable). CDR3 length: 15 residues. Germline CDR1 and CDR2: LNHNV and YYDKDF (reference sequence). With 0 bases removed from V and 4 bases from J, the gap between germline ends came to 13 bases. This entry is derived from a study of PD-1 blockade in classical Hodgkin lymphoma. Findings and limits, study-wide: Still unresolved is the cause of the repertoire differences, which may be disease activity or prior therapy. Patients who responded completely had about the same baseline diversity as newly diagnosed patients. Patients who began taking nivolumab under 1 year after ASCT were left out. TCR diversity rose significantly by C4D1 in CD4+ but not CD8+ cells.

The protocol was immunoSEQ multiplex PCR, while the TCRdb copy is restricted to in-frame clones and leaves out a portion. The sample lists more than 25,000 clones, around 70% seen once, with 26% in the top ten. This sequence was found in a human donor with classical Hodgkin lymphoma. The J gene is TRBJ2-7, the V gene TRBV15, with D maybe TRBD1 (6 bases). Sequenced material: peripheral blood mononuclear cells (PBMCs), taken before the second cycle of nivolumab. CDR3 residues: CATSREWVGGYEQYF. CDR3 DNA: TGTGCCACCAGCAGAGAATGGGTAGGGGGTTACGAGCAGTACTTC.